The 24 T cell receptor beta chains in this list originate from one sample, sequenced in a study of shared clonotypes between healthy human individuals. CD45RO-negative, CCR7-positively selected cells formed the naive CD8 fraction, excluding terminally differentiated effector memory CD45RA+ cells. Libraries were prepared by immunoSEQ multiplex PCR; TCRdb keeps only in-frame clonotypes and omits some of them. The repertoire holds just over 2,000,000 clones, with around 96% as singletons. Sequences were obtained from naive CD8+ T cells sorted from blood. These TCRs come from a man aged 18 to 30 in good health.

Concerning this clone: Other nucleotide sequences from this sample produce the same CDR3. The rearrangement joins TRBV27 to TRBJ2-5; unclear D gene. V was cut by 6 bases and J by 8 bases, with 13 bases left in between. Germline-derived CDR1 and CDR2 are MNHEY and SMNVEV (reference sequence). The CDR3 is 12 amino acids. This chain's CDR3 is CASSSDLFTQYF. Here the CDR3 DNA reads TGTGCCAGCAGCAGTGACCTGTTCACCCAGTACTTC.

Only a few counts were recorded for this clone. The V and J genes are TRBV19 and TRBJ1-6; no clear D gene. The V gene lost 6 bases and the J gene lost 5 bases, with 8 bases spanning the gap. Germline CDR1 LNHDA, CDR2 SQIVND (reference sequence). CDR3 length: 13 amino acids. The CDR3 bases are TGTGCCAGTAGGACTCAGGATAATTCACCCCTCCACTTT. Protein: CASRTQDNSPLHF.

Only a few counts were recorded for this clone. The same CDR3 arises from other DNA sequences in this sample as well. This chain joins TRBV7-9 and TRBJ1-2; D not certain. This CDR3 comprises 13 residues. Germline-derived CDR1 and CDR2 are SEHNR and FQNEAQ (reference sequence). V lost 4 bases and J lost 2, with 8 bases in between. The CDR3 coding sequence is TGTGCCAGCAGCTCGGATGGGAACTATGGCTACACCTTC. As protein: CASSSDGNYGYTF.

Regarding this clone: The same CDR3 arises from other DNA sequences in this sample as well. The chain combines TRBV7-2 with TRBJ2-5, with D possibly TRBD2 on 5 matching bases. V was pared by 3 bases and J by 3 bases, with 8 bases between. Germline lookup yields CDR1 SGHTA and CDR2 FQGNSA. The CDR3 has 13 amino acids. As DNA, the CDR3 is TGTGCCAGCAGCTTGGACGGGGAAGAGACCCAGTACTTC. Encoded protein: CASSLDGEETQYF.

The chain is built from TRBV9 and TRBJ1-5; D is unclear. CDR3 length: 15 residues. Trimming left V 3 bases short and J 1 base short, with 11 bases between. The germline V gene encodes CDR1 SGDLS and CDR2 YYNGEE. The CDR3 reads CASSDSAASNQPQHF. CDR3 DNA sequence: TGTGCCAGCAGCGATTCCGCTGCGAGCAATCAGCCCCAGCATTTT. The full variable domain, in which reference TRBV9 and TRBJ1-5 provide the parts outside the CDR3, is DSGVTQTPKHLITATGQRVTLRCSPRSGDLSVYWYQQSLDQGLQFLIQYYNGEERAKGNILERFSAQQFPDLHSELNLSSLELGDSALYFCASSDSAASNQPQHFGDGTRLSIL.

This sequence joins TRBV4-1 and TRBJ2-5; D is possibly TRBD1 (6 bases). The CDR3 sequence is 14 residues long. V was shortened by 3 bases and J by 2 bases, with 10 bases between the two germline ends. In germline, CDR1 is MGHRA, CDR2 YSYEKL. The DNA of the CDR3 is TGCGCCAGCAGCCACAAGGACAGACAAGAGACCCAGTACTTC. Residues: CASSHKDRQETQYF.

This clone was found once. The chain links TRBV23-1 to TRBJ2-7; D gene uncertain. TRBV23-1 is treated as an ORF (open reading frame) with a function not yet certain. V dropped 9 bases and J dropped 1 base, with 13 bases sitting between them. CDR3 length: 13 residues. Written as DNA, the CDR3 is TGCGCCAGAGGTGCCACAGAGTCCTACGAGCAGTACTTC. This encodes CARGATESYEQYF.

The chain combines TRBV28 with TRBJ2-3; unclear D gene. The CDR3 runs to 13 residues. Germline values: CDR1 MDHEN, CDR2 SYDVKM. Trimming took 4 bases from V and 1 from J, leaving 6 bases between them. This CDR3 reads CASSSRGTDTQYF. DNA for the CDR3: TGTGCCAGCAGTTCCAGAGGCACAGATACGCAGTATTTT.

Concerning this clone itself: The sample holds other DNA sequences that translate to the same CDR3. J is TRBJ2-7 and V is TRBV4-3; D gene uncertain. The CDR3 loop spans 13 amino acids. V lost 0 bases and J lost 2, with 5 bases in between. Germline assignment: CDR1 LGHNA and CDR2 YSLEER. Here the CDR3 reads CASSQDPTYEQYF. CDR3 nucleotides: TGCGCCAGCAGCCAAGATCCTACCTACGAGCAGTACTTC.

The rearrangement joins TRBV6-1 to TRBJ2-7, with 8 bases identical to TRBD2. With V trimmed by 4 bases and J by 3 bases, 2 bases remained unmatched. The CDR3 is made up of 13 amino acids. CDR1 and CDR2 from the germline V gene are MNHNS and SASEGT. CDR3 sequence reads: CASSGTSFYEQYF. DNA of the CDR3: TGTGCCAGCAGTGGGACTAGCTTCTACGAGCAGTACTTC.

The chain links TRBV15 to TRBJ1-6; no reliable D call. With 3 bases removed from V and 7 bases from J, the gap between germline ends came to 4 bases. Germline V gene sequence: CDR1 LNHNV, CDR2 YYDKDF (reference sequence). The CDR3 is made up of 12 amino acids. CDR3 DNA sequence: TGTGCCACCAGCAGTAACAATTCACCCCTCCACTTT. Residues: CATSSNNSPLHF.

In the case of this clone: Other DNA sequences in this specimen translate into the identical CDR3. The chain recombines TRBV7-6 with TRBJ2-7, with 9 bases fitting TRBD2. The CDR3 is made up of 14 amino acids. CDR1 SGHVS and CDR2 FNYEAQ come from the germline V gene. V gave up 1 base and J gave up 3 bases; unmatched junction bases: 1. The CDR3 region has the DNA TGTGCCAGCAGCTTAGGCGGGGGGGGCTACGAGCAGTACTTC. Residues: CASSLGGGGYEQYF.

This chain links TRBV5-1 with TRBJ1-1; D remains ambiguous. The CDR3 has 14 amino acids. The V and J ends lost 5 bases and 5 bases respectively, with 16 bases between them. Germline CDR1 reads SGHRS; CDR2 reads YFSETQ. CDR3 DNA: TGCGCCAGCAGATCGGACCCGGCGGCGACTGAAGCTTTCTTT. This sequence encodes CASRSDPAATEAFF.

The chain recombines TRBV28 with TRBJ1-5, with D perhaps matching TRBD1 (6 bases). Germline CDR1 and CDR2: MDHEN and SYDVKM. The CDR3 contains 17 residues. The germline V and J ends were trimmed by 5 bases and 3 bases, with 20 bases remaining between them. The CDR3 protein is CASSSGGPVFFNQPQHF. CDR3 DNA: TGTGCCAGCAGTAGTGGGGGGCCCGTCTTCTTCAATCAGCCCCAGCATTTT.

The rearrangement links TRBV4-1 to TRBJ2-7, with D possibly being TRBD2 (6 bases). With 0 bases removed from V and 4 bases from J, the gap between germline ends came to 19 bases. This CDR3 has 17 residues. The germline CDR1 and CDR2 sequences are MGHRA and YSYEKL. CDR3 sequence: CASSQDRAGPGHYEQYF. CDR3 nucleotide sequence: TGCGCCAGCAGCCAAGATCGAGCGGGCCCGGGGCATTACGAGCAGTACTTC.

CDR3 sequence: CAWSADPPGYSGNTIYF. DNA of the CDR3: TGTGCCTGGAGTGCGGACCCGCCAGGCTACTCTGGAAACACCATATATTTT. The rearrangement links TRBV30 to TRBJ1-3, with D unclear. V was shortened by 1 base and J by 0 bases, with 16 bases between the two germline ends. This CDR3 is built from 17 residues. Germline V CDR1 and CDR2: GTSNPN, SVGIG (reference sequence). The full variable domain, completed using reference TRBV30 and TRBJ1-3, is SQTIHQWPATLVQPVGSPLSLECTVEGTSNPNLYWYRQAAGRGLQLLFYSVGIGQISSEVPQNLSASRPQDRQFILSSKKLLLSDSGFYLCAWSADPPGYSGNTIYFGEGSWLTVV.

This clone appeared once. The DNA for the CDR3 is TGTGCCAGCAGCCCTAGTTTAGGGGGCTACGAGCAGTACTTC. This codes for CASSPSLGGYEQYF. The chain has TRBV7-9 and TRBJ2-7, with D maybe TRBD1 (6 bases). CDR3 length equals 14 residues. Between the trimmed V and J ends, which lost 5 bases and 3 bases, there was a span of 14 bases. Germline CDR1 is SEHNR and CDR2 is FQNEAQ (reference sequence).

DNA of the CDR3: TGTGCCAGCAGTGAAAATGGCTACGAGCAGTACTTC. Translated: CASSENGYEQYF. The V and J genes are TRBV6-1 and TRBJ2-7; D is unresolved. Between the trimmed V and J ends, which lost 2 bases and 3 bases, there was a span of 5 bases. This CDR3 is 12 amino acids long. The V gene's germline CDR1 is MNHNS and CDR2 SASEGT.

The CDR3 loop is CASSLSAGDGELFF. Here the CDR3 DNA reads TGTGCCAGCAGCTTATCCGCGGGAGATGGGGAGCTGTTTTTT. The chain joins TRBV11-3 to TRBJ2-2, with TRBD2 identical over 7 bases. J gave up 8 bases and V 2 bases, and 5 bases lay outside the gene matches. CDR3 size: 14 residues. Germline V gene lookup returns CDR1 SGHNT and CDR2 YENEEA.

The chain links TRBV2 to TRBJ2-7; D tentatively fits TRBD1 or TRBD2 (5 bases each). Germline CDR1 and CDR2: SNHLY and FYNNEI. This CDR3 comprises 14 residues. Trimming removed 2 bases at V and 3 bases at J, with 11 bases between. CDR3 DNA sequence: TGTGCCAGCAGTGAATGGCAGGGAGACTACGAGCAGTACTTC. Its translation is CASSEWQGDYEQYF.

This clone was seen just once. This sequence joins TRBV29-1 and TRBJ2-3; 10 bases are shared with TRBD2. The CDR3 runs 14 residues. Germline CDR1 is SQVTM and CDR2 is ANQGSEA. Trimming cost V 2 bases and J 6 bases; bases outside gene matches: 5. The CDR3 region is CSVELPSGSDTQYF. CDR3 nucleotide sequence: TGCAGCGTTGAACTCCCTAGCGGGAGTGATACGCAGTATTTT.

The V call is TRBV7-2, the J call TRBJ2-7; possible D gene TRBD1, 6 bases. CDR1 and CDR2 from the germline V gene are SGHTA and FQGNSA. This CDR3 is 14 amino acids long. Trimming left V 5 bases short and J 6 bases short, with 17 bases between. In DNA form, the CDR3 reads TGTGCCAGCAGCCCGGCAGGGGCCCTCTCCGAGCAGTACTTC. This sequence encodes CASSPAGALSEQYF.

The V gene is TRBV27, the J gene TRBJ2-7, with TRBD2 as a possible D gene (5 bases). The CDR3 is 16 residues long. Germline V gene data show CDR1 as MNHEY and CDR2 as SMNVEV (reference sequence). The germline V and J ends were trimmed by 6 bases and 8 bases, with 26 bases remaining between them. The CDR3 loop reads CASSPPDGGLFHKQYF. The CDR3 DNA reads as TGTGCCAGCAGCCCCCCCGATGGAGGACTCTTTCATAAGCAGTACTTC.

CDR3 residues: CSALIRHTVKDEQYF. The CDR3 DNA reads TGCAGCGCCTTGATCCGACACACCGTCAAGGACGAGCAGTACTTC. The genes are TRBV29-1 and TRBJ2-7, with no clear D. Germline-derived CDR1 and CDR2 are SQVTM and ANQGSEA. V was shortened by 7 bases and J by 5 bases, with 24 bases between the two germline ends. CDR3 length equals 15 residues.